Below are 19 T cell receptor beta chains sequenced from a single sample in a study of breast tumors, draining lymph nodes, adjacent tissues. MiXCR, run by TCRdb on the multiplex PCR reads, gives a single entry per CDR3 protein. The table lists approximately 210,000 distinct CDR3 sequences, approximately 30% of them singletons, with roughly 1.5% in the top ten. The lymph nodes were axillary draining lymph nodes from breast cancer patients. What was sequenced was axillary lymph node tissue. The receptors shown here come from a female donor with breast cancer. Some clones in this sample may be carry-over from other donors' samples.

The V and J genes are TRBV2 and TRBJ2-3; D might be TRBD2 (6 bases). This CDR3 contains 14 residues. Germline CDR1 and CDR2: SNHLY and FYNNEI. Trimming pared 7 bases from V and 11 bases from J, leaving 22 bases between. CDR3 protein: CASKYGSSYNEQYF. The DNA of the CDR3 is TGTGCCAGCAAATACGGGAGCTCCTACAATGAGCAGTATTTT.

This clonotype was counted a few times. This sequence may be a read error, since a much larger clone differs from it by one base. The V gene is TRBV19, the J gene TRBJ2-2; D possibly corresponds to TRBD1 (6 bases). Trimming shortened V by 8 bases and J by 6 bases, and 22 bases separated the two germline ends. The V gene's germline CDR1 is LNHDA and CDR2 SQIVND (reference sequence). The CDR3 is made up of 16 amino acids. The CDR3 DNA follows: TGTGCCAGTTCAACCCAGTTACAGGGATCCGCCGGGGAGCTGTTTTTT. Encoded protein: CASSTQLQGSAGELFF.

The sample holds many counts of this clonotype. V usage is TRBV4-3 and J usage is TRBJ2-4, with a weak D call TRBD1 (6 bases). Trimming took 5 bases from V and 4 from J, leaving 9 bases between them. This CDR3 is 13 amino acids long. Germline V gene sequence: CDR1 LGHNA, CDR2 YSLEER. CDR3 DNA sequence: TGCGCCAGCAGCAAAACAGGGAAAAACATTCAGTACTTC. Amino acid sequence: CASSKTGKNIQYF.

A word on this clonotype: Relative to the germline gene, one junction end is altered; a read error may explain this. The chain employs TRBV5-1 and TRBJ2-7; D is undetermined. The germline V gene has CDR1 SGHRS and CDR2 YFSETQ. The CDR3 totals 15 residues. CDR3 nucleotides: TGCGTCAGCAGCTTGAGCCCTGGGCAGATCTACGAGCAGTGCTTC. Its translation: CVSSLSPGQIYEQCF.

This clonotype has only a few counts. The chain combines TRBV4-2 with TRBJ2-7; 12 positions agree with TRBD2. The CDR3 contains 15 residues. With V trimmed by 4 bases and J by 0 bases, 1 base remained unmatched. Per germline, CDR1 LGHNA and CDR2 YNFKEQ. In DNA, the CDR3 is TGTGCCAGCAGCCCACTAGCGGGGGGCTCCTACGAGCAGTACTTC. Its protein is CASSPLAGGSYEQYF.

A remark on this clonotype: Since the CDR3 does not end with the conserved phenylalanine or tryptophan, this likely comes from a read error. It is unclear where the CDR3 begins or ends on the DNA, so no DNA is shown, and the CDR3 is as TCRdb lists it. The chain has TRBV10-3 and TRBJ2-7; the table's D call of TRBD2 was not tested on the DNA. The CDR3 is 17 amino acids in total, end residues counted. Germline V CDR1 and CDR2: ENHRY, SYGVKD. This CDR3 is CAISEVASGRGAYERYL.

This clonotype has just one count. V usage is TRBV24-1 and J usage is TRBJ1-6; TRBD1 might be the D (5 bases). The germline V and J ends were trimmed by 6 bases and 9 bases, with 11 bases remaining between them. The CDR3 is 13 amino acids. Germline V gene sequence: CDR1 KGHDR, CDR2 SFDVKD. The chain's CDR3 is CATSRGGISPLHF. The CDR3 DNA reads TGTGCCACCAGTCGTGGGGGAATTTCACCCCTCCACTTT.

With regard to this clonotype: Since a much larger clone is just one base distant, this may be a read error. The rearrangement uses TRBV6-5 and TRBJ2-1, with D perhaps matching TRBD2 (6 bases). CDR3 length: 15 residues. In germline, CDR1 is MNHEY, CDR2 SVGAGI. With 4 bases removed from V and 5 bases from J, the gap between germline ends came to 15 bases. CDR3 region: CASSSRGFPHNEQFF. CDR3 sequence (DNA): TGTGCCAGCAGTTCCCGGGGGTTTCCCCACAATGAGCAGTTCTTC.

This clonotype was detected only a few times. The rearrangement joins TRBV13 to TRBJ1-1; the D gene is possibly TRBD1 (5 bases). The CDR3 sequence is 14 residues long. Germline V lookup: CDR1 PRHDT, CDR2 FYEKMQ (reference sequence). V lost 5 bases and J lost 3, with 13 bases in between. The chain's CDR3 is CASSPRRGYTEAFF. For the CDR3, the DNA is TGTGCCAGCAGCCCACGACGGGGCTACACTGAAGCTTTCTTT.

There are many counts of this clonotype. The genes are TRBV4-3 and TRBJ1-2, with D hard to call. This CDR3 is built from 14 residues. The V gene's germline CDR1 is LGHNA and CDR2 YSLEER. Trimming shortened V by 0 bases and J by 4 bases, and 9 bases separated the two germline ends. The CDR3 bases are TGCGCCAGCAGCCAAGATCGCCACAGCTATGGCTACACCTTC. It specifies CASSQDRHSYGYTF.

Of note for this clonotype: A much larger clonotype is one base distant, so this may be a read error. The V and J genes are TRBV6-6 and TRBJ2-7; 9 bases map to TRBD2. V was pared by 6 bases and J by 2 bases, with 8 bases of the junction left unmatched. The CDR3 is 15 residues long. Germline V gives CDR1 MNHNY, CDR2 SVGAGI (reference sequence). The CDR3 DNA sequence: TGTGCCAGCAGCGTCGCGGGAGGGGGGCCCTACGAGCAGTACTTC. Its translation is CASSVAGGGPYEQYF.

This clonotype has only a few counts. A read error is possible here, since a much larger clone lies one base away. This chain's CDR3 is CSAPTTGNEPFF. The CDR3 nucleotides read TGCAGTGCCCCTACCACCGGGAACGAGCCGTTCTTC. The chain combines TRBV20-1 with TRBJ2-1; possibly TRBD2 for D (5 bases). Germline V gene sequence: CDR1 DFQATT, CDR2 SNEGSKA (reference sequence). CDR3 size: 12 residues.

This clonotype was recorded at least ten times. This chain links TRBV5-1 with TRBJ2-3; unclear D gene. CDR3 length: 15 amino acids. The V end lost 8 bases, the J end lost 0 bases, and 16 bases lay between the germline ends. Germline V CDR1 and CDR2: SGHRS, YFSETQ. The CDR3 is CASGKDGSSTDTQYF. As DNA, the CDR3 is TGCGCCAGTGGCAAGGACGGTTCTAGCACAGATACGCAGTATTTT.

This clonotype appeared a few times. A much larger clone lies a single base off, so this may be a read error. This chain joins TRBV6-1 and TRBJ2-7; D is perhaps TRBD1 or TRBD2 (6 bases each). Trimming removed 10 bases at V and 6 bases at J, with 10 bases between. Germline V gene sequence: CDR1 MNHNS, CDR2 SASEGT. The CDR3 consists of 10 residues. The CDR3 spells CATEGGEQYF. In nucleotides, the CDR3 is TGTGCCACCGAGGGGGGCGAGCAGTACTTC.

The V call is TRBV7-8, the J call TRBJ1-4; 7 bases fit TRBD1. The CDR3 consists of 16 residues. Germline CDR1 SGHVS, CDR2 FQNEAQ. J gave up 6 bases and V 1 base, and 8 bases lay outside the gene matches. CDR3 loop: CASSLGNRGRYEKLFF. DNA of the CDR3: TGTGCCAGCAGCTTAGGTAACAGGGGCCGCTATGAAAAACTGTTTTTT.

Points on this clonotype: The junction departs from germline at one end; a sequencing error may be responsible. The chain carries TRBV19 and TRBJ2-7; 7 bases align to TRBD2. The CDR3 contains 14 residues. Germline assignment: CDR1 LNHDA and CDR2 SQIVND (reference sequence). The CDR3 protein is CASSIGGGVYEQCF. The CDR3 region has the DNA TGTGCCAGTAGTATCGGTGGGGGGGTGTACGAGCAGTGCTTC.

This clonotype was seen at least ten times. The chain is built from TRBV7-9 and TRBJ2-5, with 15 bases aligning to TRBD2. The CDR3 totals 17 residues. The germline V gene has CDR1 SEHNR and CDR2 FQNEAQ (reference sequence). J was trimmed by 1 base and V by 3 bases; bases with no gene match: 3. The CDR3 loop reads CASSFPGLAGGQETQYF. CDR3 nucleotide sequence: TGTGCCAGCAGCTTCCCGGGACTAGCGGGAGGCCAAGAGACCCAGTACTTC.

This clonotype was recorded at least ten times. The chain recombines TRBV4-3 with TRBJ2-1; 14 bases fit TRBD2. With 2 bases clipped from V and 7 bases from J, the junction kept 7 bases outside the gene matches. Germline V gene lookup returns CDR1 LGHNA and CDR2 YSLEER. The CDR3 extends over 17 amino acids. The CDR3 DNA sequence: TGCGCCAGCAGCCAACGGGGACTAGCGGGAGTGGTGAATGAGCAGTTCTTC. Its translation: CASSQRGLAGVVNEQFF.

This clonotype was detected ten times or more. The chain is built from TRBV24-1 and TRBJ2-1, with D maybe TRBD1 (6 bases). V was clipped by 7 bases and J by 1 base, with 22 bases between them. Germline V gene data show CDR1 as KGHDR and CDR2 as SFDVKD. CDR3 size: 18 residues. CDR3: CATSQGIPLVGSYNEQFF. In DNA, the CDR3 is TGTGCCACCAGCCAGGGGATTCCCCTGGTAGGGTCCTACAATGAGCAGTTCTTC.